The sequence of this T cell receptor beta chain was determined in a study of blood T cell repertoires in COVID-19. The data were produced by immunoSEQ multiplex PCR, yet TCRdb's version contains in-frame clones alone and is incomplete. This sample has 56,000 or so clones, with roughly 85% found just once. This CDR3 spans 16 amino acids. Trimming removed 5 bases from V and 1 base from J, with 18 bases in between. Germline CDR1 SGHAT, CDR2 FQNNGV. This TCR was recovered from a human donor in a cohort sampled during active COVID-19. The V and J genes are TRBV11-2 and TRBJ2-7; D perhaps matches TRBD2 (7 bases). What was sequenced was peripheral blood. The CDR3 reads CASSPTWGRGSYEQYF. The CDR3 DNA is TGTGCCAGCAGCCCGACGTGGGGGCGGGGGTCCTACGAGCAGTACTTC.